Shown below are 17 T cell receptor beta chains from a single sample sequenced in a study of blood T cell repertoires in COVID-19. Some clones are missing from TCRdb's copy, which holds only in-frame ones; the method was immunoSEQ multiplex PCR. The sample records fewer than 400,000 clones, just under 90% being singletons. The specimen sequenced was PBMCs or T cells enriched from blood (not recorded which). The receptors here all came from a woman in her twenties or thirties who had recovered from COVID-19.

This rearrangement joins TRBV19 to TRBJ1-1, with no clear D. Germline-derived CDR1 and CDR2 are LNHDA and SQIVND (reference sequence). The germline V and J ends were trimmed by 9 bases and 6 bases, with 17 bases remaining between them. The CDR3 contains 13 residues. The CDR3 region is CASLLLGSAEAFF. CDR3 sequence (DNA): TGTGCCAGCTTACTACTGGGGAGCGCTGAAGCTTTCTTT.

This clone was seen only a few times. The J gene is TRBJ1-5, the V gene TRBV19, with 7 positions matching TRBD1. The CDR3 runs to 14 residues. J lost 3 bases, V lost 4 bases, and 3 bases had no gene match. Germline assignment: CDR1 LNHDA and CDR2 SQIVND (reference sequence). CDR3 bases: TGTGCCAGTAGTACGGACAGGATCAATCAGCCCCAGCATTTT. Protein: CASSTDRINQPQHF.

The chain uses TRBV9 and TRBJ2-7; 12 nucleotides agree with TRBD1. The junction had 8 bases not matched to a gene; V was cut back by 0 bases and J by 7 bases. Germline values: CDR1 SGDLS, CDR2 YYNGEE. The CDR3 is 16 residues long. The CDR3: CASSVGAGQGAREQYF. CDR3 bases: TGTGCCAGCAGCGTAGGGGCGGGACAGGGGGCCAGGGAGCAGTACTTC. The full variable domain, in which reference TRBV9 and TRBJ2-7 provide the parts outside the CDR3, is DSGVTQTPKHLITATGQRVTLRCSPRSGDLSVYWYQQSLDQGLQFLIQYYNGEERAKGNILERFSAQQFPDLHSELNLSSLELGDSALYFCASSVGAGQGAREQYFGPGTRLTVT.

This clone has a single count. The rearrangement uses TRBV11-2 and TRBJ2-1; tentatively, D is TRBD2 (6 bases). The V and J ends lost 2 bases and 5 bases respectively, with 7 bases between them. Germline V gene lookup returns CDR1 SGHAT and CDR2 FQNNGV. This CDR3 is built from 13 residues. CDR3 protein: CASSLPGDNEQFF. DNA of the CDR3: TGTGCCAGCAGCTTACCGGGAGACAATGAGCAGTTCTTC.

The rearrangement links TRBV19 to TRBJ1-1; D possibly corresponds to TRBD1 (5 bases). Germline loops: CDR1 LNHDA, CDR2 SQIVND (reference sequence). The CDR3 is 14 residues long. Trimming stripped 3 bases from V and 8 bases from J, with 16 bases between. CDR3 DNA: TGTGCCAGTAGTATGAAGGGACTAAGGCCGGAAGCTTTCTTT. Translated: CASSMKGLRPEAFF.

The chain recombines TRBV6-5 with TRBJ1-2, with D maybe TRBD1 (5 bases). The CDR3 contains 14 residues. Looked up from germline, CDR1 is MNHEY and CDR2 is SVGAGI. The germline V and J ends were trimmed by 10 bases and 4 bases, with 19 bases remaining between them. The CDR3 DNA sequence: TGTGCCATCGAGGAGGGGTGGGGGTTCTATGGCTACACCTTC. It specifies CAIEEGWGFYGYTF.

This clone was counted a few times. J is TRBJ1-6 and V is TRBV12-3 or TRBV12-4; 10 bases agree with TRBD1. The CDR3 is 13 residues long. The ends lost 6 bases at V and 9 bases at J; junction bases unmatched: 2. The CDR3 DNA is TGTGCCAGCAGGCGGGACAGGGGTTCACCCCTCCACTTT. Encoded protein: CASRRDRGSPLHF.

The sample holds a few counts of this clone. The V call is TRBV19, the J call TRBJ1-1; unclear D gene. The CDR3 has 12 residues. V dropped 2 bases and J dropped 6 bases, with 7 bases sitting between them. CDR1 LNHDA and CDR2 SQIVND come from the germline V gene (reference sequence). In DNA form, the CDR3 reads TGTGCCAGTAGTATAAACAGAGCTGAAGCTTTCTTT. It is translated as CASSINRAEAFF.

The V and J genes are TRBV30 and TRBJ1-4; 11 bases map to TRBD1. The CDR3 is 16 amino acids. J was trimmed by 1 base and V by 5 bases; bases with no gene match: 6. Germline V gene data show CDR1 as GTSNPN and CDR2 as SVGIG (reference sequence). DNA of the CDR3: TGTGCCTGGGGGTGGGACAGGGGGTTAACTAATGAAAAACTGTTTTTT. This sequence encodes CAWGWDRGLTNEKLFF.

The chain links TRBV27 to TRBJ1-6, with 7 nucleotides matching TRBD1. The CDR3 consists of 15 residues. Germline loops: CDR1 MNHEY, CDR2 SMNVEV (reference sequence). J gave up 7 bases and V 5 bases, and 8 bases lay outside the gene matches. The CDR3 sequence is CASSARDRSNSPLHF. The CDR3, as DNA: TGTGCCAGCAGTGCCCGGGACAGATCGAATTCACCCCTCCACTTT.

J is TRBJ2-2 and V is TRBV10-3; 11 positions match TRBD2. Per the germline V gene, CDR1 is ENHRY and CDR2 is SYGVKD. The V gene end was trimmed by 4 bases and the J gene end by 4 bases; junction bases not matched to a gene: 11. CDR3 length: 18 amino acids. For the CDR3, the DNA is TGTGCCATCAGTGCCACTAGCGGGAGTCATTTTGTCACCGGGGAGCTGTTTTTT. Translation: CAISATSGSHFVTGELFF.

About this clone: The junction does not match germline at one end; this may be a read error. The chain couples TRBV4-1 to TRBJ1-3; the D is unclear. The length of the CDR3 is 15 residues. Germline V gene lookup returns CDR1 MGHRA and CDR2 YSYEKL. The CDR3 region has the DNA TGCGCCAGCCGCCAAACATTCCGCTCTGGAAACACCATATATTTT. This encodes CASRQTFRSGNTIYF.

This clone was detected a few times. The chain is built from TRBV19 and TRBJ2-1, with TRBD1 matching over 7 bases. With 4 bases clipped from V and 6 bases from J, the junction kept 12 bases outside the gene matches. Per the germline V gene, CDR1 is LNHDA and CDR2 is SQIVND (reference sequence). This CDR3 spans 16 amino acids. CDR3 sequence reads: CASSKYLGQDLNEQFF. For the CDR3, the DNA is TGTGCCAGTAGTAAATACCTTGGACAGGACCTCAATGAGCAGTTCTTC. Combining the CDR3 with reference TRBV19 and TRBJ2-1 gives the whole variable domain DGGITQSPKYLFRKEGQNVTLSCEQNLNHDAMYWYRQDPGQGLRLIYYSQIVNDFQKGDIAEGYSVSREKKESFPLTVTSAQKNPTAFYLCASSKYLGQDLNEQFFGPGTRLTVL.

This sequence joins TRBV18 and TRBJ2-3; possible D gene TRBD1, 5 bases. Germline lookup yields CDR1 KGHSH and CDR2 LQKENI. The CDR3 extends over 14 amino acids. The ends were cut back, 2 bases at V and 5 bases at J, with 11 bases in the middle. CDR3 sequence reads: CASSPGREIDTQYF. The CDR3 nucleotides are TGTGCCAGCTCACCAGGCAGGGAAATAGATACGCAGTATTTT.

The genes are TRBV28 and TRBJ1-1; TRBD1 matches at 7 bases. Germline assignment: CDR1 MDHEN and CDR2 SYDVKM. This CDR3 comprises 16 residues. V was clipped by 8 bases and J by 0 bases; unmatched bases: 12. The CDR3 DNA reads TGTGCCAGCTACCCGTCGGGACAGCCTTTGAACACTGAAGCTTTCTTT. This translates into CASYPSGQPLNTEAFF.

This chain connects TRBV30 to TRBJ1-1; D unresolved. V was pared by 5 bases and J by 2 bases, with 12 bases between. The CDR3 loop spans 13 amino acids. CDR1 GTSNPN and CDR2 SVGIG come from the germline V gene (reference sequence). The CDR3 DNA reads as TGTGCCTGGCGATCTGGAGCTAACACTGAAGCTTTCTTT. Its translation is CAWRSGANTEAFF.

V gene TRBV30 combines with J gene TRBJ1-2; 8 bases agree with TRBD1. CDR1 GTSNPN and CDR2 SVGIG come from the germline V gene (reference sequence). The CDR3 spans 15 residues. V shed 0 bases and J 5 bases; nucleotides not matched to a gene: 8. The CDR3 spells CAWSVLRTGRYGYTF. In DNA form, the CDR3 reads TGTGCCTGGAGTGTACTCCGGACAGGGAGGTATGGCTACACCTTC.